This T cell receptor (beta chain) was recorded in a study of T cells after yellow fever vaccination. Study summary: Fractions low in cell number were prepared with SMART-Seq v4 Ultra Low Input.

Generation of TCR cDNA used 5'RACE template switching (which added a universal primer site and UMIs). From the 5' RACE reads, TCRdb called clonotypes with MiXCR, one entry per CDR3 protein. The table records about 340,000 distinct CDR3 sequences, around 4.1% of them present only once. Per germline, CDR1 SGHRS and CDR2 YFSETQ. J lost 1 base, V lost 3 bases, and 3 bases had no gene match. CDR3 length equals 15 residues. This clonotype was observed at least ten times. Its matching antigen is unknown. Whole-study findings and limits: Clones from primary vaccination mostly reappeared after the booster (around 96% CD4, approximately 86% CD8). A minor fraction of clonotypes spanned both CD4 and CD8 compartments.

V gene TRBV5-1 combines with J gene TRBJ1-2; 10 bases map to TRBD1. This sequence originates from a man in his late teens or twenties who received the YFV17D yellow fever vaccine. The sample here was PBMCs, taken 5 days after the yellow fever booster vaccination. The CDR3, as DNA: TGCGCCAGCAGCTCGGGACAGGGGATTAACTATGGCTACACCTTC. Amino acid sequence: CASSSGQGINYGYTF.